This T cell receptor beta chain appears in the sequencing data of a study of blood T cell repertoires in COVID-19. Looking at the study overall: Whether acute or convalescent, the COVID-19 samples came from the United States, Italy and Spain. PBMCs, B-cell-depleted T cells, or T cells provided the cDNA or gDNA that made up the material.

Trimming took off 6 bases at V and 5 bases at J, with 23 bases between the two ends. CDR3 length: 16 residues. Looked up from germline, CDR1 is MNHEY and CDR2 is SMNVEV (reference sequence). Authors' analysis steps: Amplification of reference gene primers provided the estimated nucleated cell counts. Only in-frame clones appear in the TCRdb table, and some are missing; sequencing was by immunoSEQ multiplex PCR. V, J and clone size derive from that table, while D and trimming were established from the DNA sequence. The sample contains 200,000 or so clones, approximately 82% of which appear only once. The TCR sequence derives from a human donor with acute or convalescent COVID-19. The donor label of this sample is uncertain. Sequenced material: peripheral blood. The chain couples TRBV27 to TRBJ2-7; D possibly corresponds to TRBD1 (6 bases). The CDR3 sequence: CASSQTPPATGHEQYF. CDR3 DNA sequence: TGTGCCAGCAGCCAAACCCCCCCCGCGACAGGCCACGAGCAGTACTTC.